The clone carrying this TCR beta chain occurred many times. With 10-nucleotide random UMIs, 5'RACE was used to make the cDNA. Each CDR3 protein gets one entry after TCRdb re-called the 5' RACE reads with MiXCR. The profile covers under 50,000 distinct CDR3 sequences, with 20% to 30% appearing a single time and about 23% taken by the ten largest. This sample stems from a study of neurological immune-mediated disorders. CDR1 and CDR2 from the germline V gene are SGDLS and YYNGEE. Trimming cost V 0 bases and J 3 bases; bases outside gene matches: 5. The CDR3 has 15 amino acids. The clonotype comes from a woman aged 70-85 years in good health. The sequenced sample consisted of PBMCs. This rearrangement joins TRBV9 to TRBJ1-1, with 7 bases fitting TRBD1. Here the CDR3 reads CASSVDGQGDTEAFF. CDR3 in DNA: TGTGCCAGCAGCGTAGATGGGCAGGGGGACACTGAAGCTTTCTTT.